The text below deals with one T cell receptor (beta chain). This clonotype has ten or more counts. There is no known antigen for this receptor. The sample holds no much larger clone one base away, and base qualities are not on file. These data originate in a study of T-cell reconstitution after alpha-beta-depleted transplantation in children (dated by TCRdb to the mid-2010s). For context, the study as a whole: The study quantitatively tracked T-cell immune reconstitution after TCRalphabeta/CD19-depleted allogeneic hematopoietic cell transplantation in children using TCR repertoire profiling. General study outcomes and caveats: In some patients, the high TCRbeta diversity seen at day 60 was put down to recipient T cells and intrathymic progenitors that had survived conditioning. The frequencies of hyperexpanded clones fell over the following months, and after one year, T-cell counts and TCRbeta diversity were mostly attributed to newly produced T cells. The apparently early recovery of alphabetaT-cell counts about two months after transplant reportedly depended on only several hundred rapidly expanded clones that came from non-depleted graft cells.

Library preparation used PCR. Instrument used: Illumina HiSeq 2500. To normalize quantification of the TCRbeta repertoire, the TCR libraries were built with molecular barcoding that relied on unique molecular identifiers. TCRdb reworked the public reads: Q25 trimming with fastp, MiXCR clone assembly, productive beta chains retained. Each CDR3 protein appears once, grouped with its most common genes and DNA. Counted in this sample were 700,000 or so distinct CDR3 sequences; around 12% of them appeared once. Around 0.79% of the sample goes to the ten largest clones. Relative to germline, V is 2 bases shorter and J is 5 bases shorter, with 7 bases between their ends. The CDR3 contains 12 residues, cysteine and phenylalanine counted. Only the CDR3 part of the read is kept: 36 bases, read in frame from the first base. CDR1 is given as SEHNR and CDR2 as FQNEAQ, both from the germline V gene (reference sequence).

The sample's treatment or condition label, in plain terms: allogeneic hematopoietic cell transplantation with graft depleted of TCRalphabeta T cells and CD19 B cells. TCRalphabeta/CD19-depleted allogeneic hematopoietic cell grafts were given to the transplant recipients, all of whom were children. The sequenced sample was PBMCs, obtained before TCRalphabeta/CD19-depleted stem cell transplant. The receptor comes from a girl aged 2-15 years with congenital amegakaryocytic thrombocytopenia, due to receive a stem cell transplant. The V and J segments used are TRBV7-9 and TRBJ2-7, with the D segment identity uncertain. The CDR3 here reads CASSLLRDEQYF. The DNA is as follows: TGTGCCAGCAGCTTACTCCGGGACGAGCAGTACTTC.